These 8 T cell receptor beta chains came from one sample sequenced in a study of cytomegalovirus exposure and HLA in healthy donors. This PCR relied on a set of 60 Vbeta primers and 13 Jbeta primers. TCRdb's copy holds only in-frame clones and misses some; the assay was immunoSEQ multiplex PCR. The sample lists 120,000 to 150,000 clones, around four fifths seen once, with approximately 2.3% in the top ten. The source material was PBMCs. The receptors originated from a man in his thirties or forties in good health and CMV-seronegative.

J is TRBJ2-7 and V is TRBV6-6; TRBD1 matches at 8 bases. The junction had 10 bases not matched to a gene; V was cut back by 4 bases and J by 5 bases. This CDR3 contains 15 residues. Germline loops: CDR1 MNHNY, CDR2 SVGAGI (reference sequence). The CDR3 DNA is TGTGCCAGCAGTTCGGCCCTGGACAGGGCCAACGAGCAGTACTTC. This codes for CASSSALDRANEQYF.

This chain connects TRBV5-1 to TRBJ2-7; 11 bases align to TRBD2. Trimming took 4 bases from V and 2 from J; bases not matched to a gene: 8. This CDR3 has 16 amino acids. CDR1 and CDR2 from the germline V gene are SGHRS and YFSETQ. The CDR3 DNA reads as TGCGCCAGCAGCCCTCCAGGACTAGCGGGTGCCTACGAGCAGTACTTC. It codes for CASSPPGLAGAYEQYF.

The chain is built from TRBV15 and TRBJ1-1; TRBD1 might be the D (5 bases). Trimming took 1 base from V and 4 from J, leaving 16 bases between them. This CDR3 region has 16 residues. Germline lookup yields CDR1 LNHNV and CDR2 YYDKDF (reference sequence). For the CDR3, the DNA is TGTGCCACCAGCAGAGGACCTGGAGCACAGGCCACTGAAGCTTTCTTT. Residues: CATSRGPGAQATEAFF.

The genes are TRBV27 and TRBJ2-6; 7 nucleotides line up with TRBD1. The ends lost 6 bases at V and 4 bases at J; junction bases unmatched: 9. Per germline, CDR1 MNHEY and CDR2 SMNVEV (reference sequence). CDR3 length: 16 residues. CDR3 sequence reads: CASSRRQGTGANVLTF. The CDR3 DNA is TGTGCCAGCAGCAGACGACAGGGAACGGGGGCCAACGTCCTGACTTTC.

This clone has only a few counts. The genes are TRBV6-1 and TRBJ1-2, with D perhaps matching TRBD1 (6 bases). V lost 4 bases to trimming and J lost 8 bases, with 14 bases between them. Germline loops: CDR1 MNHNS, CDR2 SASEGT. The CDR3 contains 13 residues. The chain's CDR3 is CASSVNRARGYTF. CDR3 DNA: TGTGCCAGCAGTGTAAACAGGGCTCGGGGCTACACCTTC.

The chain is built from TRBV6-5 and TRBJ2-7; maybe TRBD2 (6 bases). This CDR3 region has 16 residues. Germline CDR1 is MNHEY and CDR2 is SVGAGI. With 0 bases removed from V and 2 bases from J, the gap between germline ends came to 14 bases. CDR3: CASSYSSIAGTYEQYF. CDR3 bases: TGTGCCAGCAGTTACTCGAGTATTGCGGGAACCTACGAGCAGTACTTC.

The rearrangement links TRBV6-5 to TRBJ2-2; D gene ambiguous. Trimming took off 8 bases at V and 0 bases at J, with 7 bases between the two ends. Germline V CDR1 and CDR2: MNHEY, SVGAGI. This CDR3 is built from 13 residues. The CDR3 is CASSTTNTGELFF. The CDR3 coding sequence is TGTGCCAGCTCAACTACGAACACCGGGGAGCTGTTTTTT.

This clone is a singleton in its sample. The chain couples TRBV28 to TRBJ1-2; 8 bases line up with TRBD1. Germline V gene lookup returns CDR1 MDHEN and CDR2 SYDVKM. The CDR3 loop spans 14 amino acids. The V and J ends lost 6 bases and 6 bases, in that order; junction bases with no gene match: 9. As DNA, the CDR3 is TGTGCCAGCAGATCGGACAGGGTCTTTGATGGCTACACCTTC. It yields the protein CASRSDRVFDGYTF.